These 20 T cell receptor beta chains were all obtained from the same sample, sequenced in a study of T cell repertoires in cytomegalovirus infection. TCRdb passed the reads through MiXCR, listing each CDR3 protein once. The data contain around 800,000 distinct CDR3 sequences, less than 35% of them singletons. The antigens for these receptors are not known. This material consisted of cultured CD8+ T cells from PBMCs, taken from culture after CMV antigen stimulation. The receptors stem from a human donor in good health (CMV status not recorded). Some clones in this sample may be carry-over from other donors' samples.

V gene TRBV7-4 combines with J gene TRBJ2-4, with D unresolved. CDR3 length: 14 residues. The V and J ends lost 5 bases and 7 bases respectively, with 15 bases between them. Germline assignment: CDR1 SGHVT and CDR2 SQSDAQ. The CDR3 nucleotides are TGTGCCAGCAGCCCTCCGTACTTTGCGAACATTCAGTACTTC. This translates into CASSPPYFANIQYF.

The rearrangement joins TRBV5-4 to TRBJ2-1, with 8 bases identical to TRBD2. The CDR3 length is 16 residues. V gave up 3 bases and J gave up 7 bases; unmatched junction bases: 12. The germline CDR1 and CDR2 sequences are SGHNT and YYREEE (reference sequence). The CDR3 protein is CASSSEAGALVNEQFF. In nucleotides, the CDR3 is TGTGCCAGCAGCTCCGAAGCGGGGGCCCTTGTAAATGAGCAGTTCTTC.

Written as DNA, the CDR3 is TGCGCCAGCACCCTCAATTGGGGACTAGCGGGGGGGCCGACCGGGGAGCTGTTTTTT. As protein: CASTLNWGLAGGPTGELFF. This chain links TRBV4-1 with TRBJ2-2, with 16 bases fitting TRBD2. Germline values: CDR1 MGHRA, CDR2 YSYEKL. V trimming: 7 bases; J trimming: 5 bases; junction bases outside the gene matches: 13. The CDR3 covers 19 residues.

This clonotype was seen repeatedly, ten times or more. The V gene is TRBV27, the J gene TRBJ2-7, with 9 bases fitting TRBD1. CDR3 length: 18 amino acids. Germline lookup yields CDR1 MNHEY and CDR2 SMNVEV (reference sequence). Trimming cost V 3 bases and J 2 bases; bases outside gene matches: 14. The CDR3 loop reads CASSFRDRDGSRTYEQYF. CDR3 sequence (DNA): TGTGCCAGCAGTTTCAGGGACAGGGATGGGTCCCGGACCTACGAGCAGTACTTC.

This clonotype was recorded a few times. The chain links TRBV4-2 to TRBJ1-2; no reliable D call. The CDR3 covers 14 residues. CDR1 is LGHNA, CDR2 YNFKEQ, per germline. Deletions cut 4 bases from V and 6 bases from J, with 15 bases between. CDR3 in amino acids: CASSRLVEADGYTF. CDR3 DNA sequence: TGTGCCAGCAGCCGACTCGTCGAGGCGGATGGCTACACCTTC.

This clonotype was seen a handful of times. The J gene is TRBJ2-3, the V gene TRBV5-6; maybe TRBD1 (6 bases). The V end lost 0 bases, the J end lost 5 bases, and 22 bases lay between the germline ends. In germline, CDR1 is SGHDT, CDR2 YYEEEE. The length of the CDR3 is 18 residues. The CDR3 DNA follows: TGTGCCAGCAGCTTGGAGGGGACATCCCTAAGGTGGAAAGATACGCAGTATTTT. This encodes CASSLEGTSLRWKDTQYF.

The chain employs TRBV12-3 or TRBV12-4 and TRBJ2-7, with 7 bases identical to TRBD2. The CDR3 is made up of 14 amino acids. Trimming at V came to 5 bases and at J to 4 bases, leaving 8 bases not matched to a gene. The CDR3 DNA follows: TGTGCCAGCAGTCTCACTAACGGGGGGTACGAGCAGTACTTC. Translation gives CASSLTNGGYEQYF.

In this sample, this clonotype turned up once. This chain uses TRBV28 with TRBJ2-3; tentative D call: TRBD2 (5 bases). Germline-derived CDR1 and CDR2 are MDHEN and SYDVKM. The germline V and J ends were trimmed by 5 bases and 5 bases, with 17 bases remaining between them. The CDR3 is made up of 15 amino acids. The DNA of the CDR3 is TGTGCCAGCAGTCCCCACACCGGGGTGCAAGATACGCAGTATTTT. It translates to CASSPHTGVQDTQYF.

The rearrangement uses TRBV12-3 or TRBV12-4 and TRBJ2-2; TRBD1 agrees at 9 bases. The CDR3 totals 14 residues. Trimming at V came to 7 bases and at J to 9 bases, leaving 9 bases not matched to a gene. The CDR3 loop is CASTLRQGVRELFF. CDR3 DNA: TGTGCCAGCACCCTAAGACAGGGGGTGAGGGAGCTGTTTTTT.

The gene calls are TRBV7-2 and TRBJ2-7; a possible D gene is TRBD1 (6 bases). The V end was cut by 5 bases, the J end by 0 bases, with 14 bases between. From germline, CDR1 is SGHTA and CDR2 FQGNSA. The CDR3 runs 15 residues. This CDR3 reads CASSIGTWYSYEQYF. CDR3 in DNA: TGTGCCAGCAGCATCGGGACATGGTACTCCTACGAGCAGTACTTC.

The V and J genes are TRBV2 and TRBJ1-1; D is uncertain. Per germline, CDR1 SNHLY and CDR2 FYNNEI. This CDR3 is 10 amino acids long. CDR3 protein: CGLVGTEAFF. DNA of the CDR3: TGTGGGTTGGTGGGCACTGAAGCTTTCTTT.

This clonotype was detected only a few times. The chain has TRBV6-5 and TRBJ1-6, with 7 bases aligning to TRBD1. From germline, CDR1 is MNHEY and CDR2 SVGAGI. The CDR3 extends over 15 amino acids. Trimming removed 4 bases from V and 9 bases from J; junction bases left unmatched: 9. This CDR3 is CASSSSTGSVSPLHF. CDR3 sequence (DNA): TGTGCCAGCAGTTCGTCGACAGGGAGCGTTTCACCCCTCCACTTT.

Only a few counts were recorded for this clonotype. The genes are TRBV6-2 or TRBV6-3 and TRBJ2-6; D unresolved. The CDR3 sequence is 16 residues long. Trimming removed 8 bases from V and 0 bases from J, with 14 bases in between. Per the germline V gene, CDR1 is MNHEY and CDR2 is SVGEGT. CDR3 in DNA: TGTGCCAGCCTTCTCACGCCGAGCTCTGGGGCCAACGTCCTGACTTTC. This encodes CASLLTPSSGANVLTF.

The chain carries TRBV6-2 or TRBV6-3 and TRBJ2-3; D is unclear. CDR3 length equals 15 residues. Between the trimmed V and J ends, which lost 4 bases and 2 bases, there was a span of 13 bases. Germline V gives CDR1 MNHEY, CDR2 SVGEGT. The CDR3 reads CASSLGLPDTDTQYF. The CDR3 DNA reads TGTGCCAGCAGTTTAGGGCTGCCTGACACAGATACGCAGTATTTT.

The chain links TRBV28 to TRBJ2-7; D not certain. The V end was cut by 3 bases, the J end by 1 base, with 19 bases between. CDR3 length: 17 residues. Per germline, CDR1 MDHEN and CDR2 SYDVKM. This CDR3 reads CASSLVGPQSGSYEQYV. The CDR3 coding sequence is TGTGCCAGCAGTTTGGTGGGTCCTCAGTCTGGGTCCTACGAGCAGTACGTC.

The chain joins TRBV10-3 to TRBJ2-7; possibly TRBD1 for D (6 bases). This CDR3 region has 16 residues. Germline CDR1 ENHRY, CDR2 SYGVKD. V lost 4 bases and J lost 5, with 21 bases in between. The CDR3: CAISVIYEGQGNEQYF. Here the CDR3 DNA reads TGTGCCATCAGTGTAATTTACGAGGGGCAGGGGAACGAGCAGTACTTC.

This chain joins TRBV29-1 and TRBJ1-2; D is perhaps TRBD1 (6 bases). Trimming cost V 3 bases and J 1 base, with 15 bases left between them. CDR3 length: 15 residues. CDR1 is SQVTM, CDR2 ANQGSEA, per germline. The CDR3 loop reads CSVDNRVEDNYGYTF. The CDR3 region has the DNA TGCAGCGTTGATAACAGGGTGGAGGATAACTATGGCTACACCTTC.

In its sample, this clonotype was seen many times. V usage is TRBV6-2 or TRBV6-3 and J usage is TRBJ2-7; tentative D call: TRBD1 (5 bases). The CDR3 extends over 14 amino acids. The V gene's germline CDR1 is MNHEY and CDR2 SVGEGT. V was pared by 5 bases and J by 1 base, with 12 bases between. This CDR3 is CASSHPGSSYEQYV. CDR3 nucleotide sequence: TGTGCCAGCAGTCACCCAGGGTCTTCCTACGAGCAGTACGTC.

V and J are TRBV7-6 and TRBJ2-5; no firm D call. Per germline, CDR1 SGHVS and CDR2 FNYEAQ. This CDR3 is built from 12 residues. V shed 5 bases and J shed 5 bases, with 9 bases lying between them. The CDR3 sequence: CASSPWLETQYF. The CDR3 DNA is TGTGCCAGCAGCCCCTGGCTGGAGACCCAGTACTTC.

The rearrangement links TRBV7-9 to TRBJ2-1; no definite D call. This CDR3 contains 8 residues. Germline V gives CDR1 SEHNR, CDR2 FQNEAQ (reference sequence). V was shortened by 1 base and J by 14 bases, with 0 bases between the two germline ends. CDR3 amino acids: CASSLEFF. CDR3 DNA sequence: TGTGCCAGCAGCTTAGAGTTCTTC.